A single T cell receptor (beta chain) is shown here with its context. Its antigen remains unknown. This entry comes from a study of cytomegalovirus exposure and HLA in healthy donors. About the research overall: Tens of millions of unique TCR sequences came from HLA-typed donors in an early release.

The primer mix had 60 Vbeta and 13 Jbeta primers. The method was immunoSEQ multiplex PCR; TCRdb's version includes in-frame clones alone and lacks a portion of them. The sample lists about 170,000 clones, around 80% occurring once. Study findings and constraints: In vitro, a few CMV-associated chains proved specific for CMV antigens. In an earlier analysis, in some 600 donors, most V segments appeared productive either ~87% or ~30% of the time.

Sample: PBMCs. This TCR came from a female donor in good health and CMV-seronegative.

CDR3 sequence: CASYEWWRDNEQFF. CDR3 bases: TGTGCCAGCTACGAGTGGTGGAGGGACAATGAGCAGTTCTTC. V usage is TRBV19 and J usage is TRBJ2-1, with D possibly matching TRBD2 (6 bases). This CDR3 is built from 14 residues. Trimming cost V 9 bases and J 5 bases, with 17 bases left between them. CDR1 and CDR2 from the germline V gene are LNHDA and SQIVND (reference sequence).